One sample yielded the 9 T cell receptor beta chains listed below, sequenced in a study of cytomegalovirus exposure and HLA in healthy donors (dated by TCRdb to 2016 to 2017). The method behind the library was the immunoSEQ multiplex PCR assay. A mixture of 60 forward primers for TCR Vbeta segments and 13 reverse primers for TCR Jbeta segments was used in the multiplex PCR. TCRdb carries this immuneACCESS record with in-frame sequences only. Its versions omit some clonotypes, under half of them owing to an unresolved V gene in the studies checked, with the rest unexplained. Present in this sample are approximately 150,000 clones, over 70% of which were seen just once. Around 7% of the sample lies in the top ten. The source material was PBMCs. The source is a woman between 40 and 55 years old in good health and CMV-seropositive.

The gene calls are TRBV21-1 and TRBJ2-7; the DNA was not used to check the table's D call, TRBD2. TRBV21-1 is marked as a pseudogene. The CDR3 is 15 residues long. In DNA, the CDR3 is TGTGCCAGCAGCAACGCGCGGGGGGGGACCTACGAGCAGTACTTC. Its protein product is CASSNARGGTYEQYF.

The V call is TRBV7-3, the J call TRBJ2-1; no reliable D call. CDR1 SGHTA and CDR2 FQGTGA come from the germline V gene. With 4 bases removed from V and 0 bases from J, the gap between germline ends came to 10 bases. This CDR3 is 15 amino acids long. CDR3 region: CASSSDKSSYNEQFF. The CDR3 nucleotides are TGTGCCAGCAGCTCAGACAAGAGCTCCTACAATGAGCAGTTCTTC.

With regard to this clone: Sequence at one end of the junction differs from germline and may be a read error. The rearrangement links TRBV7-9 to TRBJ2-5; 8 nucleotides match TRBD2. CDR3 size: 14 residues. Germline V CDR1 and CDR2: SEHNR, FQNEAQ (reference sequence). The CDR3 nucleotides are TGTTCCAGCACCTTCGGGGGGGGGCGTGAGACCCAGTACTTC. It specifies CSSTFGGGRETQYF.

Only one count was recorded for this clone. The gene calls are TRBV11-2 and TRBJ2-5; D is possibly TRBD2 (5 bases). CDR1 and CDR2 from the germline V gene are SGHAT and FQNNGV. CDR3 length: 15 amino acids. V gave up 3 bases and J gave up 5 bases, with 16 bases separating them. The CDR3 nucleotides read TGTGCCAGCAGCTTTGTTGGGAGAACTGTGGAGACCCAGTACTTC. Residues: CASSFVGRTVETQYF.

In regard to this clone: At one end, the junction sequence differs from germline, possibly due to a read error. This rearrangement joins TRBV28 to TRBJ2-6; TRBD1 matches at 8 bases. Germline CDR1 MDHEN, CDR2 SYDVKM. This CDR3 has 16 residues. The CDR3 region is CASSSDRASGANGLTF. In DNA form, the CDR3 reads TGTGCCAGCAGTTCGGACAGGGCCTCTGGGGCCAACGGCCTGACTTTC. Using reference TRBV28 and TRBJ2-6 for the parts outside the CDR3, the full variable domain is DVKVTQSSRYLVKRTGEKVFLECVQDMDHENMFWYRQDPGLGLRLIYFSYDVKMKEKGDIPEGYSVSREKKERFSLILESASTNQTSMYLCASSSDRASGANGLTFGAGSRLTVL.

This chain connects TRBV9 to TRBJ2-3; D may be TRBD2 (7 bases). The germline V and J ends were trimmed by 4 bases and 6 bases, with 18 bases remaining between them. The CDR3 covers 15 residues. The germline gives CDR1 SGDLS, CDR2 YYNGEE. DNA for the CDR3: TGTGCCAGCAGCCGGAGAGGGGGGGCCTTGGATACGCAGTATTTT. Translated, it gives CASSRRGGALDTQYF.

This chain joins TRBV29-1 and TRBJ2-1; 12 bases fit TRBD2. This CDR3 is built from 14 residues. Germline V gives CDR1 SQVTM, CDR2 ANQGSEA. J gave up 5 bases and V 7 bases, and 6 bases lay outside the gene matches. For the CDR3, the DNA is TGCAGCGCTAGCGGGGGGGCAAAAAACAATGAGCAGTTCTTC. Amino acids: CSASGGAKNNEQFF.

This clone was seen only once. The chain recombines TRBV28 with TRBJ1-1; possibly TRBD1 for D (6 bases). CDR1 is MDHEN and CDR2 is SYDVKM in the germline V gene. V was shortened by 10 bases and J by 7 bases, with 16 bases between the two germline ends. The CDR3 is 12 amino acids. DNA of the CDR3: TGTGCCACCATCCAGGGGAGCGGTGAAGCTTTCTTT. Translating gives CATIQGSGEAFF.

CDR3 sequence (DNA): TGTGCCAGCAGCACCAGCAGGGGGCCGTATGAGCAGTTCTTC. As protein: CASSTSRGPYEQFF. This rearrangement joins TRBV6-1 to TRBJ2-1, with TRBD1 matching 8 bases. The V gene end was trimmed by 6 bases and the J gene end by 8 bases; junction bases not matched to a gene: 9. This CDR3 comprises 14 residues. The germline gives CDR1 MNHNS, CDR2 SASEGT.